These 9 T cell receptor beta chains originate from one sample sequenced in a study of regulatory T cells in long-lasting Graves disease. Building the TCR beta libraries relied on iRepertoire HTBI primers, and CDR3 regions underwent Arm-PCR. TCRdb reanalysed the multiplex PCR reads using MiXCR and keeps one entry per CDR3 protein. The profile shows about 470,000 distinct CDR3 sequences, roughly a fifth of them singletons. Regarding time point: persistent/refractory GD, antithyroid drugs over 5 years with positive TRAb. RNA isolated from PBMCs was used to make the TCR library. Sequencing was performed on peripheral blood mononuclear cells (PBMCs), taken when the disease was refractory, from a patient treated with antithyroid drugs. The receptors derive from a female donor with Graves disease.

There are a few counts of this clonotype. The V gene is TRBV12-5, the J gene TRBJ2-5; 13 bases fit TRBD2. CDR1 and CDR2 (germline): LGHNT, FRNRAP. This CDR3 region has 15 residues. The ends lost 5 bases at V and 8 bases at J; junction bases unmatched: 8. In DNA form, the CDR3 reads TGTGCTAGTGGTCGAGGACTAGCGGGGGACCCAACCCAGTACTTC. Translated, it gives CASGRGLAGDPTQYF.

This clonotype came up a few times. This chain uses TRBV7-6 with TRBJ2-7; TRBD1 agrees at 12 bases. The CDR3 sequence is 19 residues long. V was clipped by 0 bases and J by 2 bases; unmatched bases: 11. CDR1 SGHVS and CDR2 FNYEAQ come from the germline V gene. The CDR3 sequence is CASSLAPGQGASGTYEQYF. The DNA of the CDR3 is TGTGCCAGCAGCTTAGCACCGGGACAGGGGGCGTCGGGGACCTACGAGCAGTACTTC.

V and J are TRBV28 and TRBJ2-1, with 7 bases aligning to TRBD1. This CDR3 has 14 amino acids. Germline CDR1 and CDR2: MDHEN and SYDVKM. Unmatched junction bases numbered 7, after V lost 7 bases and J lost 4 bases. The CDR3 nucleotides are TGTGCCAGCACTCCTGGGACAGATTACAATGAGCAGTTCTTC. Its translation is CASTPGTDYNEQFF.

Only a few counts were recorded for this clonotype. The rearrangement joins TRBV20-1 to TRBJ1-6; D gene uncertain. Trimming removed 0 bases at V and 7 bases at J, with 19 bases between. This CDR3 is 17 amino acids long. CDR1 is DFQATT and CDR2 is SNEGSKA in the germline V gene (reference sequence). The CDR3 DNA sequence: TGCAGTGCTAGAGATCCGTACGTGACACGGACGAATTCACCCCTCCACTTT. Residues: CSARDPYVTRTNSPLHF.

The J gene is TRBJ1-6, the V gene TRBV7-2; D uncertain. The CDR3 is 20 amino acids. V dropped 5 bases and J dropped 6 bases, with 29 bases sitting between them. CDR1 and CDR2 (germline): SGHTA, FQGNSA. The CDR3 loop is CASSRLSFLSGQPVNSPLHF. The CDR3 region has the DNA TGTGCCAGCAGCCGACTGTCCTTCCTTTCTGGGCAGCCCGTTAATTCACCCCTCCACTTT.

In this sample, this clonotype turned up many times. This chain links TRBV11-3 with TRBJ1-2; D possibly corresponds to TRBD1 (6 bases). Germline V gene data show CDR1 as SGHNT and CDR2 as YENEEA. Trimming stripped 5 bases from V and 8 bases from J, with 12 bases between. The CDR3 runs to 12 residues. CDR3 bases: TGTGCCAGCAGCCATACAGGGACGGGCTACACCTTC. Protein sequence: CASSHTGTGYTF.

In this sample, this clonotype turned up many times. This chain connects TRBV7-6 to TRBJ2-2, with D perhaps assigned TRBD1 or TRBD2 (5 bases each). Germline V lookup: CDR1 SGHVS, CDR2 FNYEAQ. The CDR3 spans 18 residues. V lost 6 bases and J lost 2, with 22 bases in between. CDR3 DNA: TGTGCCAGCAGTTATACTAGGATCGGGGCCGTCAACACCGGGGAGCTGTTTTTT. It specifies CASSYTRIGAVNTGELFF.

At least ten counts were recorded for this clonotype. The rearrangement joins TRBV6-1 to TRBJ2-5, with 11 nucleotides matching TRBD2. With 2 bases clipped from V and 3 bases from J, the junction kept 8 bases outside the gene matches. Germline CDR1 reads MNHNS; CDR2 reads SASEGT. There are 17 residues in the CDR3. In DNA form, the CDR3 reads TGTGCCAGCAGTGAAATTTACATGACTAGCGGGGAAGAGACCCAGTACTTC. This encodes CASSEIYMTSGEETQYF.

This clonotype was recorded at least ten times. The CDR3 loop reads CSIPSGGGETQYF. The CDR3 bases are TGCAGCATACCTTCGGGAGGGGGAGAGACCCAGTACTTC. The chain carries TRBV20-1 and TRBJ2-5; 8 bases are a match to TRBD2. This CDR3 has 13 amino acids. Germline-derived CDR1 and CDR2 are DFQATT and SNEGSKA (reference sequence).